The rows below give T cell receptor beta chains drawn from one sample of a study of blood T cell repertoires in COVID-19. The assay was immunoSEQ multiplex PCR, and TCRdb's table has in-frame clones only and misses some. Among about 310,000 clones, roughly 90% were seen once, and the ten largest hold approximately 0.98%. What was sequenced was peripheral blood. The receptors come from a woman in her thirties or forties with COVID-19, enrolled during active disease. The CDR3 runs from the conserved cysteine through the conserved F or W. D genes are given only for firm matches. Some rows have no size entry. The others give once, few or many, or a class for an expanded clone.

>-|-|TRBJ2-2|TRBV5-6|16
TGTGCCAGCAGCTGGGAAGGACTCACGAACACCGGGGAGCTGTTTTTT
CASSWEGLTNTGELFF
>-|-|TRBJ1-1|TRBV2|13
TGTGCCAGCAGTGAAGCGCCGGGAACTGAAGCTTTCTTT
CASSEAPGTEAFF
>-|-|TRBJ1-6|TRBV18|12
TGTGCCAGCTCATCGAGTGCTGACTTTCTCCACTTT
CASSSSADFLHF
>TRBD1|-|TRBJ1-1|TRBV10-3|15
TGTGCCATCAGTGATCCGGGACAGTTGAACACTGAAGCTTTCTTT
CAISDPGQLNTEAFF
>TRBD2|-|TRBJ2-3|TRBV6-5|15
TGTGCCAGCATCAGACTAGCGGGAAGCACAGATACGCAGTATTTT
CASIRLAGSTDTQYF
>TRBD2|-|TRBJ2-3|TRBV7-9|15
TGTGCCAGCAGCCCGGGACTAGCGTTCACAGATACGCAGTATTTT
CASSPGLAFTDTQYF
>-|-|TRBJ1-2|TRBV28|14
TGTGCCAGCAGCCCGGGTGGGTCTAACTATGGCTACACCTTC
CASSPGGSNYGYTF
>-|-|TRBJ2-7|TRBV5-1|15
TGCGCCAGCAGCCCTCCCCGGGACTTTGACTACGAGCAGTACTTC
CASSPPRDFDYEQYF
>TRBD1|-|TRBJ1-1|TRBV7-9|13
TGTGCCAGCAGGAGGCAGGGGGTAACTGAAGCTTTCTTT
CASRRQGVTEAFF
>TRBD2|once|TRBJ2-7|TRBV7-2|14
TGTGCCAGCAGCTTAGGGACTAGCGAATACGAGCAGTACTTC
CASSLGTSEYEQYF
>TRBD1|-|TRBJ1-4|TRBV25-1|15
TGTGCCAGCAGTTCGTGGGACAGAAGAAATGAAAAACTGTTTTTT
CASSSWDRRNEKLFF
>-|few|TRBJ2-7|TRBV30|14
TGTGCCTGGAGTGTCGGGGGACCTCCGGGCGAGCAGTACTTC
CAWSVGGPPGEQYF
>-|-|TRBJ2-7|TRBV5-4|12
TGTGCCAGCAGCAACCAGCCCAGGGAGCAGTACTTC
CASSNQPREQYF
>TRBD1|-|TRBJ1-6|TRBV7-2|14
TGTGCCAGCAGCTTGACAGGGAGTAATTCACCCCTCCACTTT
CASSLTGSNSPLHF